This section outlines one TCR beta chain sequence together with its context. This clonotype showed up just a few times. Its antigen target is currently unknown. No base-level quality is on record; no much larger clone is a single base apart. This sample was taken from a study of T-cell memory formation after mild COVID-19 (dated by TCRdb to the early 2020s). About the investigation overall: Most TCR sequence clusters were specific to one of the two donors. Longitudinal TCRalpha and TCRbeta repertoire sequencing tracked T-cell clones expanding and contracting after mild COVID-19 in two donors. The cohort comprised two young, previously healthy adult volunteers, one female and one male.

The instrument was an Illumina NovaSeq 6000. TCRalpha and TCRbeta cDNA libraries were constructed by 5'RACE with constant-segment primers, with sample barcodes and unique molecular identifiers being introduced. Trizol reagent was used to extract RNA from every sample. Amplification of the libraries took two PCR steps, and the second step added a second sample barcode plus Illumina TruSeq adapters. Sequencing of libraries was performed on an Illumina NovaSeq with 2 x 150 bp paired-end reads. The authors processed their data as follows. With migec v1.2.7, reads were demultiplexed and then collapsed into UMI-guided consensus sequences. Using mixcr v2.1.11, the UMI consensuses were aligned to TRA and TRB V and J templates and assembled into clonotypes. A clonotype was counted as expanded or contracted only when both edgeR and NoisET called the clonotype significant, with the noise models trained on biological replicates. For edgeR calls, the cutoffs were a false discovery rate-adjusted p below 0.01 and a log2 fold-change threshold of 1. As an exploratory analysis of dynamics, max-normalized trajectories of the 1000 most abundant clonotypes were examined with PCA combined with hierarchical clustering. Each responding clone was given a CD4 or CD8 phenotype based on the CD4+ and CD8+ repertoires, which had been sequenced separately. TCRdb itself trimmed the public reads at Q25 with fastp, ran MiXCR and retained productive beta chains. CDR3 protein duplicates are merged, each entry listing the most common genes and DNA. The V and J calls and clone size come from TCRdb's table, not from the authors' own analysis. Here the sample has hundreds of thousands of distinct CDR3 sequences; less than 9.5% occur a single time. The top ten clonotypes cover around a fifth of the sample.

PBMCs were isolated by Ficoll-Paque density gradient centrifugation. Study-wide conclusions, independent of this receptor: Some responding clones were detected in pre-infection memory, suggesting pre-existing cross-reactive memory T cells joined the SARS-CoV-2 response. Clones that contracted from day 15 to 85 showed balanced CD4/CD8 phenotypes, whereas a second wave of clones that expanded from day 15 to 37 leaned towards CD4+. Only a couple of mild cases were covered by the study, and larger cohorts that include severe cases with pre-infection samples were considered necessary. The second-wave clones that peaked on day 37 were not confirmed to be SARS-CoV-2 specific. Contracting CD4+ clones appeared mostly in the CM and EM memory subsets, whereas CD8+ clones were enriched in EMRA.

Sequenced sample: PBMCs or a T cell subset sorted from them (not recorded which). The TCR originated in a young man who had mild COVID-19 (a few samples of this study predate the infection). The sample titles of this study are shuffled in the database, so cell type and time point are left out; the donor was told from shared clones.

In nucleotide form, the sequence is TGCAGTGCTAGAGATTGGTCGGGCAGGGGGTTTAACTATGGCTACACCTTC. Translated, this gives CSARDWSGRGFNYGYTF. The chain employs TRBV20-1 and TRBJ1-2; TRBD1 fits 7 bases in the junction. CDR1 and CDR2, per the germline V gene (reference sequence), are DFQATT and SNEGSKA. The CDR3 holds 17 amino acids from the cysteine to the phenylalanine. Only CDR3 DNA remains: 51 bases, in frame from the first base. Here V drops 0 bases and J drops 1 base, and the junction holds 11 bases not matched to any gene.